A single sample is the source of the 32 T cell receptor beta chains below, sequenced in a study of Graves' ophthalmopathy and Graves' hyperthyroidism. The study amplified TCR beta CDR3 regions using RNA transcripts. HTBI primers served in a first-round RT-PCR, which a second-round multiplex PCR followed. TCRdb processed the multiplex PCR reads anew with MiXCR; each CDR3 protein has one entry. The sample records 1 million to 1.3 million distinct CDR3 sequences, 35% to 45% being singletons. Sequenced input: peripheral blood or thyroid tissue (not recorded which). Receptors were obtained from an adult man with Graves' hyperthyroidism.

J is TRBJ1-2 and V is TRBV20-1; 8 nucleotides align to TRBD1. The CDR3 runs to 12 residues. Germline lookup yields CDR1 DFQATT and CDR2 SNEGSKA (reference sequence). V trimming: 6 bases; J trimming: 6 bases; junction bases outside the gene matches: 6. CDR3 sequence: CSAHRGWDGYTF. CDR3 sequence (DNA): TGCAGTGCCCACAGGGGGTGGGATGGCTACACCTTC.

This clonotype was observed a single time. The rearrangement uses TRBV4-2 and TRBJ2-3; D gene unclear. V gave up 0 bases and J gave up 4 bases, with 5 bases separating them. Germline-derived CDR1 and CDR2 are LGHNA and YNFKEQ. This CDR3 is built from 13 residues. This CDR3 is CASSQEYADTQYF. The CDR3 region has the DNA TGTGCCAGCAGCCAAGAGTACGCAGATACGCAGTATTTT.

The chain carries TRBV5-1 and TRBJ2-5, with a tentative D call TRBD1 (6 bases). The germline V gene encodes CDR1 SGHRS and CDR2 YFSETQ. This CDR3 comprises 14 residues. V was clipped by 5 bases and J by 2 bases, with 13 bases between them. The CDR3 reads CASRPTGSQETQYF. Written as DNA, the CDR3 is TGCGCCAGCAGGCCTACAGGGTCTCAAGAGACCCAGTACTTC.

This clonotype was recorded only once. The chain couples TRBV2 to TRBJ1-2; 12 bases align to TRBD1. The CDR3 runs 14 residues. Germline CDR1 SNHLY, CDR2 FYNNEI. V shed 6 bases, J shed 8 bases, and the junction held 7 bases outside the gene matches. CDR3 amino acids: CASRTGTGGAGYTF. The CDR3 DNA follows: TGTGCCAGCAGAACCGGGACAGGGGGCGCGGGCTACACCTTC. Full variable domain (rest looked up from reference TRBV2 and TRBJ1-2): EPEVTQTPSHQVTQMGQEVILRCVPISNHLYFYWYRQILGQKVEFLVSFYNNEISEKSEIFDDQFSVERPDGSNFTLKIRSTKLEDSAMYFCASRTGTGGAGYTFGSGTRLTVV.

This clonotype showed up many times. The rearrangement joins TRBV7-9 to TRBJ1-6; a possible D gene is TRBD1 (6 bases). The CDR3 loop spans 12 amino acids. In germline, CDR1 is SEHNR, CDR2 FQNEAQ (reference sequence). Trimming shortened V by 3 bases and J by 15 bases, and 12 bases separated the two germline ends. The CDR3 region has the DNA TGTGCCAGCAGCTTGGGGGCCCTGGACCTCCACTTT. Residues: CASSLGALDLHF.

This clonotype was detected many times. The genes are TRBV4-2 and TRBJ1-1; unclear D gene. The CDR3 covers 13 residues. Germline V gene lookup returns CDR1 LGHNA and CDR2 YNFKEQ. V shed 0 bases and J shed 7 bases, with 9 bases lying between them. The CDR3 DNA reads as TGTGCCAGCAGCCAAGAGAGGAAATATGAAGCTTTCTTT. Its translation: CASSQERKYEAFF.

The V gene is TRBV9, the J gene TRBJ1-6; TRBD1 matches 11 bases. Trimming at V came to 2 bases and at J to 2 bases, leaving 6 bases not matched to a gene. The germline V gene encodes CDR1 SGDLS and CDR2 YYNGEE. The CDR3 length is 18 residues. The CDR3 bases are TGTGCCAGCAGCGTGGGGACAGGGGGTGGACCCTATAATTCACCCCTCCACTTT. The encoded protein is CASSVGTGGGPYNSPLHF.

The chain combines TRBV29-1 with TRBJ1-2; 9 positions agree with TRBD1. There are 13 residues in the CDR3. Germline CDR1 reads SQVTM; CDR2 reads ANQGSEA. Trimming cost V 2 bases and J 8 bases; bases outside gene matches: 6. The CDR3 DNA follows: TGCAGCGTTGAACCGGACAGGGGAGTCGGCTACACCTTC. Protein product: CSVEPDRGVGYTF.

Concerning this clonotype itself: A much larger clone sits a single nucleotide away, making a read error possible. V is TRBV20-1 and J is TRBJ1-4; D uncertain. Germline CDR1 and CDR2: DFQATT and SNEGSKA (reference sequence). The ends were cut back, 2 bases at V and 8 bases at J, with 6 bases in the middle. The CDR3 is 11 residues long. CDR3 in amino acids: CSARQEEKLFF. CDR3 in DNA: TGCAGTGCTAGACAGGAAGAAAAACTGTTTTTT.

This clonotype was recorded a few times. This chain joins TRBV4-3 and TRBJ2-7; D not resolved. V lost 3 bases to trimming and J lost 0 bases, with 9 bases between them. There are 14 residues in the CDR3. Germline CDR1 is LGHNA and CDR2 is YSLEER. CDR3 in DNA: TGCGCCAGCAGCCAGGACCGGCGCTCCTACGAGCAGTACTTC. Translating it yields CASSQDRRSYEQYF.

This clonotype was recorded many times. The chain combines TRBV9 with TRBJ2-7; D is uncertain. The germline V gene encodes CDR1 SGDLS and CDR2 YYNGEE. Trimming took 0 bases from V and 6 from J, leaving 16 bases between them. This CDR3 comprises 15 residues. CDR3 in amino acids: CASSVAGDPRSEQYF. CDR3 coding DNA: TGTGCCAGCAGCGTAGCGGGCGATCCTCGGTCCGAGCAGTACTTC.

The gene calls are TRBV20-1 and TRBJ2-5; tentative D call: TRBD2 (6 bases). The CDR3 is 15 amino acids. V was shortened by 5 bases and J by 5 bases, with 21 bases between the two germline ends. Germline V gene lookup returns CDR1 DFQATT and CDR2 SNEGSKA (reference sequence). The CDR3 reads CSAVISGSELETQYF. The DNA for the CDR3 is TGCAGTGCTGTAATATCCGGGAGCGAATTGGAGACCCAGTACTTC.

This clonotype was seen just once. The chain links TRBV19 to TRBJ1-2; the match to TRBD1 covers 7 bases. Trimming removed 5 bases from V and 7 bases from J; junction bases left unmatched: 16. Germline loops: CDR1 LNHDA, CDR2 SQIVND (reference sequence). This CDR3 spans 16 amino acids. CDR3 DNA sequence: TGTGCCAGTAGTGCGACCGGGGACAGTTTAAGACGTGGCTACACCTTC. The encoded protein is CASSATGDSLRRGYTF.

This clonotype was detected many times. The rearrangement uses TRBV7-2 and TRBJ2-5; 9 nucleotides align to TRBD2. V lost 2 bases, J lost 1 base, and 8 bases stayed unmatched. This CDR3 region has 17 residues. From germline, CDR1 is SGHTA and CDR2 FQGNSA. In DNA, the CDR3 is TGTGCCAGCAGCTTAAATCCCGGCGGGGGGGGCCAAGAGACCCAGTACTTC. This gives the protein CASSLNPGGGGQETQYF.

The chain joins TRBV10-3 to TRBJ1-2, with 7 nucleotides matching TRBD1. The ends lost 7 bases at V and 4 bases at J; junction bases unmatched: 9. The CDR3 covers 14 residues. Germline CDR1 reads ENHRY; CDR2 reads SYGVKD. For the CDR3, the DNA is TGTGCCATCAACCAGGGACAGCCCGTCTATGGCTACACCTTC. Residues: CAINQGQPVYGYTF.

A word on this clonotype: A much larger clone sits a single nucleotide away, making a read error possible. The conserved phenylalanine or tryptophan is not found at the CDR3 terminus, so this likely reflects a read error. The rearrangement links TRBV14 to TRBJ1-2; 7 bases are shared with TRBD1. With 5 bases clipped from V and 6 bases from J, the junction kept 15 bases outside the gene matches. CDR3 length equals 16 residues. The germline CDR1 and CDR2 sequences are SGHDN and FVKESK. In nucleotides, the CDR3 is TGTGCCAGCAGCAGCCTGACAGGGACATCTAAGCATGGCTACACCCTC. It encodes CASSSLTGTSKHGYTL.

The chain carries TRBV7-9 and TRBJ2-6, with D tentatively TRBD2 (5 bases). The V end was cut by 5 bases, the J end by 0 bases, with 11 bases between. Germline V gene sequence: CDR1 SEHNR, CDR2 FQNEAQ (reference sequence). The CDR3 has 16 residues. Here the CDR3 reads CASSQAAVSGANVLTF. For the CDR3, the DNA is TGTGCCAGCAGCCAAGCGGCCGTCTCTGGGGCCAACGTCCTGACTTTC.

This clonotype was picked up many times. CDR3 in DNA: TGTGCCAGCAGCTCAAACCGCCGAGGAAACACCATATATTTT. Translation: CASSSNRRGNTIYF. V usage is TRBV7-8 and J usage is TRBJ1-3; no firm D call. The CDR3 is 14 residues long. The germline V gene has CDR1 SGHVS and CDR2 FQNEAQ. The V and J ends lost 4 bases and 4 bases respectively, with 11 bases between them.

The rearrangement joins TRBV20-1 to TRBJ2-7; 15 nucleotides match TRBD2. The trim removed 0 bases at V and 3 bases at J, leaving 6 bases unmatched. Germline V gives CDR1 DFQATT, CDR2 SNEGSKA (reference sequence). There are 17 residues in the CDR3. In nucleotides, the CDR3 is TGCAGTGCTAGAGATTTGGGACTAGCGGGAGGCGGCTACGAGCAGTACTTC. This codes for CSARDLGLAGGGYEQYF.

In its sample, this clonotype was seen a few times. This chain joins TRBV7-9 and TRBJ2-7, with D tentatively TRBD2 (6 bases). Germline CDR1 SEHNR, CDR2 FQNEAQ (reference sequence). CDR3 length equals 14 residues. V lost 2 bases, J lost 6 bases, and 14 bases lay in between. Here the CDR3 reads CASSLRRRESEQYF. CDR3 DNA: TGTGCCAGCAGCTTACGGAGGCGGGAATCCGAGCAGTACTTC.

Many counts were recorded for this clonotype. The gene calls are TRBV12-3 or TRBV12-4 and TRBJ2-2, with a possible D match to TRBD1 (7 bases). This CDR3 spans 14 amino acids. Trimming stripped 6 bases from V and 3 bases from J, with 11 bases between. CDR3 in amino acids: CASSTGEDTGELFF. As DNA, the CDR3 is TGTGCCAGCAGCACAGGGGAGGACACCGGGGAGCTGTTTTTT.

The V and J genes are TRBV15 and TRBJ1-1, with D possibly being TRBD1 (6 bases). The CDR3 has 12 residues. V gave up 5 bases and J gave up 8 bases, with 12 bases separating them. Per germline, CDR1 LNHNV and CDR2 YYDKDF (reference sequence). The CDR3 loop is CATSGGGAEAFF. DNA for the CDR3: TGTGCCACCAGCGGGGGGGGGGCCGAAGCTTTCTTT.

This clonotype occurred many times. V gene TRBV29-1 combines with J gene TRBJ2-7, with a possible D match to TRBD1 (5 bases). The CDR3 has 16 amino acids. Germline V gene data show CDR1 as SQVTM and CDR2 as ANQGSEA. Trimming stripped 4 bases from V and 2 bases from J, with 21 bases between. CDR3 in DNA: TGCAGCGTTGCCAGGGATCAGGCGGCCGCGGCCTACGAGCAGTACTTC. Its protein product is CSVARDQAAAAYEQYF.

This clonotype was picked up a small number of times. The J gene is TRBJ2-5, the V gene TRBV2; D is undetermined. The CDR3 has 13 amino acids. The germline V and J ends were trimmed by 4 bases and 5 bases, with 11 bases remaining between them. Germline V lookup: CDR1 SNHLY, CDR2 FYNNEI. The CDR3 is CASSGHPRETQYF. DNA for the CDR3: TGTGCCAGCAGTGGCCATCCGCGGGAGACCCAGTACTTC.

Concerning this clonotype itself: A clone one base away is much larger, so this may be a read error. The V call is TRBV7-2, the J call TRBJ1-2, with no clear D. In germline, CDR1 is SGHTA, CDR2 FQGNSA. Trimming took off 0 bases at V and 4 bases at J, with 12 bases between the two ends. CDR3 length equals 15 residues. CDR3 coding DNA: TGTGCCAGCAGCTTAGCATCGGTGACCTCCTATGGCTACACCTTC. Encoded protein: CASSLASVTSYGYTF.

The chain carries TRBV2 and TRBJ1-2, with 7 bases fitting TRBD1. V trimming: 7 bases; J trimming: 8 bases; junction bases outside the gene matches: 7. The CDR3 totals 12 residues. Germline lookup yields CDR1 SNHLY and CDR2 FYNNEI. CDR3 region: CASIQGGLGYTF. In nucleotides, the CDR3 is TGTGCCAGCATTCAAGGGGGCCTGGGCTACACCTTC.

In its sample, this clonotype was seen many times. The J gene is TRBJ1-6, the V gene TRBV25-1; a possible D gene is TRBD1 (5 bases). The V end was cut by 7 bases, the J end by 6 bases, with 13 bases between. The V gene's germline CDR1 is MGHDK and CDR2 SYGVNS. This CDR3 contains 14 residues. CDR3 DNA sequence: TGTGCCAGCACTCTGGGGGTGTTTAATTCACCCCTCCACTTT. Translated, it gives CASTLGVFNSPLHF. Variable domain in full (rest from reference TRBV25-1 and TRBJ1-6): EADIYQTPRYLVIGTGKKITLECSQTMGHDKMYWYQQDPGMELHLIHYSYGVNSTEKGDLSSESTVSRIRTEHFPLTLESARPSHTSQYLCASTLGVFNSPLHFGNGTRLTVT.

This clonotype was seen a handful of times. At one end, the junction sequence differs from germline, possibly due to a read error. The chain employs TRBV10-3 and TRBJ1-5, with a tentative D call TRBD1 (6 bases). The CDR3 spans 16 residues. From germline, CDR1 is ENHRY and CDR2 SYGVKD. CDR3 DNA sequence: TGTGCCAGCAGTGACCCGTCCCGGGGACACAATCAGCCCCAGCATTTT. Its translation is CASSDPSRGHNQPQHF.

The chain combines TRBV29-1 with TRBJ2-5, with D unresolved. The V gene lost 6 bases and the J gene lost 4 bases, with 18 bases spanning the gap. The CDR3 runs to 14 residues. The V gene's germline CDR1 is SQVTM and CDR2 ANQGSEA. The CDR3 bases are TGCAGCGTCGTGGACCCGGCCAAGTTAGAGACCCAGTACTTC. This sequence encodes CSVVDPAKLETQYF.

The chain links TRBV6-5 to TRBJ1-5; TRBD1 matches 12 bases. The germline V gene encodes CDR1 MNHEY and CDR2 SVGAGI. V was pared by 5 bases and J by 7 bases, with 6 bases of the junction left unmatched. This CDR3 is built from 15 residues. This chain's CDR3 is CASSTGTGGEQPQHF. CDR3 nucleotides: TGTGCCAGCAGTACCGGGACAGGGGGCGAGCAGCCCCAGCATTTT.

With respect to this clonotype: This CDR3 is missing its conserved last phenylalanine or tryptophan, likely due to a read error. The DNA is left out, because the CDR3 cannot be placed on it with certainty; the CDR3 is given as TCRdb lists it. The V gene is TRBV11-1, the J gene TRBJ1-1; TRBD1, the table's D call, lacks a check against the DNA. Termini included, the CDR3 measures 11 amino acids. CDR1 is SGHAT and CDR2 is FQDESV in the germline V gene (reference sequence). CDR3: CASSRDRNAFY.

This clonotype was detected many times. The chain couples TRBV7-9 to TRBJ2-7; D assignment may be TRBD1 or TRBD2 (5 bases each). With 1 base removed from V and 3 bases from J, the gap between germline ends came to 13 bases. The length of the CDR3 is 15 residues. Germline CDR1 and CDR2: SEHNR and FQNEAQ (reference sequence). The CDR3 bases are TGTGCCAGCAGCTTAGTCGTTGGGACGGTCTACGAGCAGTACTTC. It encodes CASSLVVGTVYEQYF.